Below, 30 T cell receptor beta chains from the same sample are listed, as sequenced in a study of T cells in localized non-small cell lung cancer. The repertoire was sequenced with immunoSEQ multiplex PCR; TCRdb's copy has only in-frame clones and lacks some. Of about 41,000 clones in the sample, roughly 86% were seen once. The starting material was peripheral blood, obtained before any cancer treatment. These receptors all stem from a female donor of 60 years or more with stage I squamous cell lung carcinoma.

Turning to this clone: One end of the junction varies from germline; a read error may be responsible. The DNA for the CDR3 is TGTGCCAGCAATTTACTAACCGGGGAGCTGTTTTTT. This translates into CASNLLTGELFF. The rearrangement joins TRBV28 to TRBJ1-4; D gene uncertain. Gene TRBJ2-2 matches the end of the DNA better, so the J call may be wrong. The CDR3 is 12 amino acids. The germline CDR1 and CDR2 sequences are MDHEN and SYDVKM.

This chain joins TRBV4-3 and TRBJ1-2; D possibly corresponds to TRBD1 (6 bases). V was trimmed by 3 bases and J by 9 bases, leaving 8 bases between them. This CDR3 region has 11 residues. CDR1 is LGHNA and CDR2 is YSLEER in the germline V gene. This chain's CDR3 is CASSQTGRYTF. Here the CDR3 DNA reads TGCGCCAGCAGCCAGACAGGACGCTACACCTTC.

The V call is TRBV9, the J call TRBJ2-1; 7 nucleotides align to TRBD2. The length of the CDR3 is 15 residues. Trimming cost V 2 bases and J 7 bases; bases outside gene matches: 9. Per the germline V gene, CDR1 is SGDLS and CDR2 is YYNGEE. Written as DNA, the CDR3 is TGTGCCAGCAGCGTTTCGGGGGGAGGGCCAAATGAGCAGTTCTTC. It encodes CASSVSGGGPNEQFF.

The CDR3 region is CASSSGLAGVSEQFF. The DNA for the CDR3 is TGCGCCAGCAGCTCGGGACTAGCGGGTGTGAGTGAGCAGTTCTTC. The chain carries TRBV5-1 and TRBJ2-1, with TRBD2 identical over 12 bases. Germline V lookup: CDR1 SGHRS, CDR2 YFSETQ. This CDR3 is built from 15 residues. Trimming at V came to 3 bases and at J to 9 bases, leaving 7 bases not matched to a gene. The variable domain in full, with the rest retrieved from reference TRBV5-1 and TRBJ2-1, is KAGVTQTPRYLIKTRGQQVTLSCSPISGHRSVSWYQQTPGQGLQFLFEYFSETQRNKGNFPGRFSGRQFSNSRSEMNVSTLELGDSALYLCASSSGLAGVSEQFFGPGTRLTVL.

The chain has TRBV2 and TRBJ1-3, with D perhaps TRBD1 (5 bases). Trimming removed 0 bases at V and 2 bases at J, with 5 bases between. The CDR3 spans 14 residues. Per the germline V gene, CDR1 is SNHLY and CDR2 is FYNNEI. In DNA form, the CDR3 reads TGTGCCAGCAGTGAAGCCAGGGCTGGAAACACCATATATTTT. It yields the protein CASSEARAGNTIYF.

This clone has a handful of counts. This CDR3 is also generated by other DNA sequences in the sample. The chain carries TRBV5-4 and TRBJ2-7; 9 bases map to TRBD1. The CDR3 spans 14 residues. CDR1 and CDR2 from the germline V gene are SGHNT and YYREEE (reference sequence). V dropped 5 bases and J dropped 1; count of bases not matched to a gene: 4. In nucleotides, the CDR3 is TGTGCCAGCAGTGGGACAGGGCGTTCCTACGAGCAGTACTTC. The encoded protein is CASSGTGRSYEQYF.

CDR3 region: CATSWGQGAVTGELFF. As DNA, the CDR3 is TGTGCCACCAGTTGGGGACAGGGGGCCGTCACCGGGGAGCTGTTTTTT. The V and J genes are TRBV15 and TRBJ2-2, with 12 nucleotides matching TRBD1. Unmatched junction bases numbered 6, after V lost 6 bases and J lost 4 bases. Germline loops: CDR1 LNHNV, CDR2 YYDKDF (reference sequence). This CDR3 comprises 16 residues.

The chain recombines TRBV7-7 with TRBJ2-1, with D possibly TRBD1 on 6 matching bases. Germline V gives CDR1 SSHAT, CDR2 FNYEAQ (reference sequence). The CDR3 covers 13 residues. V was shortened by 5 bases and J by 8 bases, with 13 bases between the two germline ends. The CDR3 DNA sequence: TGTGCCAGCAGCGACGGGACAACGGATGAGCAGTTCTTC. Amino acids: CASSDGTTDEQFF.

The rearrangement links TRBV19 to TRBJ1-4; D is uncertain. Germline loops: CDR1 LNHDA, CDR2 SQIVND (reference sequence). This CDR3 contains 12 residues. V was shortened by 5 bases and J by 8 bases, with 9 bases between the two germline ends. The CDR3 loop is CASSQGVEKLFF. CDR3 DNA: TGTGCCAGTAGTCAAGGAGTCGAAAAACTGTTTTTT.

The CDR3 coding sequence is TGTGCCAGTAGTCCCGGTCGGGGACAGGCTTTCTATGGCTACACCTTC. It yields the protein CASSPGRGQAFYGYTF. J is TRBJ1-2 and V is TRBV19; 8 bases align to TRBD1. The J segment lost 4 bases and the V segment lost 5 bases, leaving 12 bases of the junction unmatched. Germline V gene sequence: CDR1 LNHDA, CDR2 SQIVND (reference sequence). This CDR3 is built from 16 residues.

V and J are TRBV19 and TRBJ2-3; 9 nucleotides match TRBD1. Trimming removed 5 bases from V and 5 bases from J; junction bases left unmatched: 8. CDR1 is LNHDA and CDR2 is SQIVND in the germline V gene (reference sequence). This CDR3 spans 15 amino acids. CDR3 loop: CASSRLTGGIDTQYF. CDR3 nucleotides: TGTGCCAGTAGTCGCTTGACAGGGGGAATAGATACGCAGTATTTT.

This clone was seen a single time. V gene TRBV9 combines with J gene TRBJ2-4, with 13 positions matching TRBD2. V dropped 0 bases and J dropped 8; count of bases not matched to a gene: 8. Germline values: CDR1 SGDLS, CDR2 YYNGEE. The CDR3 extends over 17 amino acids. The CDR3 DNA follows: TGTGCCAGCAGCGTAGCAGGGACTAGCGGGATAATGGACATTCAGTACTTC. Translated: CASSVAGTSGIMDIQYF.

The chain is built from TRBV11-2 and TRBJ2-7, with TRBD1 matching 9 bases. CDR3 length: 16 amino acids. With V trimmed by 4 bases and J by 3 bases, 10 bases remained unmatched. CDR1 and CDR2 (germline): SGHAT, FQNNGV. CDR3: CASSSQGQGPHYEQYF. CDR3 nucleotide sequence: TGTGCCAGCAGCTCCCAGGGACAGGGCCCTCACTACGAGCAGTACTTC.

In DNA, the CDR3 is TGTGCCAGCTCACCGCAGGGACAAAACACTGAAGCTTTCTTT. Its translation is CASSPQGQNTEAFF. V gene TRBV18 combines with J gene TRBJ1-1, with a weak D call TRBD1 (6 bases). V was pared by 3 bases and J by 2 bases, with 10 bases between. CDR3 length equals 14 residues. Germline CDR1 KGHSH, CDR2 LQKENI.

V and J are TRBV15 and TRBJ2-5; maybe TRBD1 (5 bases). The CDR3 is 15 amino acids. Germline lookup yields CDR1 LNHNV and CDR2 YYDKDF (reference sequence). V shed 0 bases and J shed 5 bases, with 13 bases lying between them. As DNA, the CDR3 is TGTGCCACCAGCAGAGATACACAGGCGAGGGAGACCCAGTACTTC. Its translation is CATSRDTQARETQYF. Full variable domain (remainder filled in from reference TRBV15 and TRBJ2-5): DAMVIQNPRYQVTQFGKPVTLSCSQTLNHNVMYWYQQKSSQAPKLLFHYYDKDFNNEADTPDNFQSRRPNTSFCFLDIRSPGLGDTAMYLCATSRDTQARETQYFGPGTRLLVL.

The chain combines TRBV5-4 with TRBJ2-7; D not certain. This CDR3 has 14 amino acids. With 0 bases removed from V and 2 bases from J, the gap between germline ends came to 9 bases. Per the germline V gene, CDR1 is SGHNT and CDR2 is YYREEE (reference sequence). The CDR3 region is CASSLGVAPYEQYF. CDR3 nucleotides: TGTGCCAGCAGCTTGGGGGTAGCCCCCTACGAGCAGTACTTC.

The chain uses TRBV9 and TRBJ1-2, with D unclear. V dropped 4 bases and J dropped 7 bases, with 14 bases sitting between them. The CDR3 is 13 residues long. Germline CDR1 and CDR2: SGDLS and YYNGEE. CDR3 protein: CASSIQFWGGYTF. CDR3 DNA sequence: TGTGCCAGCAGCATACAGTTTTGGGGTGGCTACACCTTC.

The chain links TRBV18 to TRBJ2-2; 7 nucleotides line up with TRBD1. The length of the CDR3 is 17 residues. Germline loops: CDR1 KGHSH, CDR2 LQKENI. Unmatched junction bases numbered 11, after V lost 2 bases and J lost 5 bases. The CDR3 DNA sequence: TGTGCCAGCTCACCAAGGTTACAGGGGAGTTTTACCGGGGAGCTGTTTTTT. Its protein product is CASSPRLQGSFTGELFF. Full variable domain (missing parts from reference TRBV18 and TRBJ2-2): NAGVMQNPRHLVRRRGQEARLRCSPMKGHSHVYWYRQLPEEGLKFMVYLQKENIIDESGMPKERFSAEFPKEGPSILRIQQVVRGDSAAYFCASSPRLQGSFTGELFFGEGSRLTVL.

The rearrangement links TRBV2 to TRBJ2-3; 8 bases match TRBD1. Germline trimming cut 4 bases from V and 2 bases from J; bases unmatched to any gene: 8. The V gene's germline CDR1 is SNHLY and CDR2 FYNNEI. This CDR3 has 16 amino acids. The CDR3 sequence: CASSVGTGFATDTQYF. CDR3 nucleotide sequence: TGTGCCAGCAGTGTGGGGACAGGTTTTGCCACAGATACGCAGTATTTT. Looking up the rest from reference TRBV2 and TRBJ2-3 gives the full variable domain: EPEVTQTPSHQVTQMGQEVILRCVPISNHLYFYWYRQILGQKVEFLVSFYNNEISEKSEIFDDQFSVERPDGSNFTLKIRSTKLEDSAMYFCASSVGTGFATDTQYFGPGTRLTVL.

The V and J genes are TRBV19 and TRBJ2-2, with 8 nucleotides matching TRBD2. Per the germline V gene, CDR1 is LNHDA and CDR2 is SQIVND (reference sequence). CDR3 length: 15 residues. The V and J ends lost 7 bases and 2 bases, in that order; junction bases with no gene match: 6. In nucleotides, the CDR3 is TGTGCCAGTACTAGCGGGCAGCTCAACACCGGGGAGCTGTTTTTT. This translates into CASTSGQLNTGELFF.

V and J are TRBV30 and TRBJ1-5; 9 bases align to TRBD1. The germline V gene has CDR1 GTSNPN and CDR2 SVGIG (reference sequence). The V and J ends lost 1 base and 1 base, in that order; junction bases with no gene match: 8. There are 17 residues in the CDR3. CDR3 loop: CAWSATRGQGSNQPQHF. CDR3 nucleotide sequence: TGTGCCTGGAGTGCGACAAGGGGACAGGGAAGCAATCAGCCCCAGCATTTT.

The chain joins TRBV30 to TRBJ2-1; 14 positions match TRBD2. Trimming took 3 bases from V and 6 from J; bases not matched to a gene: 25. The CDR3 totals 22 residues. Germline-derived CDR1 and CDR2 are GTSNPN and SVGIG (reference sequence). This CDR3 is CAWRSDWKSKRGGTSGSNEQFF. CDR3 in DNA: TGTGCCTGGAGGTCAGATTGGAAGTCAAAGCGGGGGGGGACTAGCGGGAGCAATGAGCAGTTCTTC.

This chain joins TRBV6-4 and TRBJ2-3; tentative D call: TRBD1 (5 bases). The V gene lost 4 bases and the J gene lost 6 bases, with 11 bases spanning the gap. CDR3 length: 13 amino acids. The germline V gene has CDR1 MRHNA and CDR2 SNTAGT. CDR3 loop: CASSGGPRDTQYF. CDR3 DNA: TGTGCCAGCAGTGGGGGCCCTCGGGATACGCAGTATTTT.

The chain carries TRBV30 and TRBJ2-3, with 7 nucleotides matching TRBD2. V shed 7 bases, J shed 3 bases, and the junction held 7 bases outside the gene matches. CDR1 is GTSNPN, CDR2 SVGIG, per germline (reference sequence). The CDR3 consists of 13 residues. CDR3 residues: CAFGGLGTDTQYF. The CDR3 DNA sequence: TGTGCCTTCGGGGGGTTGGGAACAGATACGCAGTATTTT.

As DNA, the CDR3 is TGTGCCAGCAGCCTACCAAGCGGGGGAAGGACAGATACGCAGTATTTT. Protein: CASSLPSGGRTDTQYF. The chain couples TRBV5-4 to TRBJ2-3; 8 positions agree with TRBD2. Germline lookup yields CDR1 SGHNT and CDR2 YYREEE (reference sequence). CDR3 length: 16 residues. V trimming: 4 bases; J trimming: 3 bases; junction bases outside the gene matches: 10.

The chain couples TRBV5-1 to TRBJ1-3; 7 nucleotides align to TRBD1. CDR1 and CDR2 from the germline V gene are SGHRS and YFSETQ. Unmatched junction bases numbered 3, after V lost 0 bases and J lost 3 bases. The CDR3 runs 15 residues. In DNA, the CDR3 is TGCGCCAGCAGCTTGGTAACAGGGGTTGGAAACACCATATATTTT. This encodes CASSLVTGVGNTIYF.

The CDR3 reads CASSHRRQNTGELFF. The CDR3 DNA sequence: TGTGCCAGCAGCCACCGGAGGCAGAACACCGGGGAGCTGTTTTTT. The rearrangement links TRBV14 to TRBJ2-2, with D tentatively TRBD2 (5 bases). Per germline, CDR1 SGHDN and CDR2 FVKESK. This CDR3 region has 15 residues. Trimming removed 3 bases from V and 1 base from J, with 9 bases in between.

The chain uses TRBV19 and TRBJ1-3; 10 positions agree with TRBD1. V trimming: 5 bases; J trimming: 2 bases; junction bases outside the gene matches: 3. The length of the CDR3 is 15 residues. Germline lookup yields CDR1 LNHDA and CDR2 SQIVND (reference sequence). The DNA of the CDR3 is TGTGCCAGTAGTCGACAGGGGGCTGCTGGAAACACCATATATTTT. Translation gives CASSRQGAAGNTIYF.

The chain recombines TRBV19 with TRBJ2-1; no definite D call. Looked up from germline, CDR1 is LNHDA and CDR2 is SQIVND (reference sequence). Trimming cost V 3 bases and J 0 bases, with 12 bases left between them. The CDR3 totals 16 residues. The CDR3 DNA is TGTGCCAGTAGTATTCAGGCGCGAAGCTCCTACAATGAGCAGTTCTTC. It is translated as CASSIQARSSYNEQFF. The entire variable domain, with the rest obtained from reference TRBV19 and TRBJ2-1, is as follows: DGGITQSPKYLFRKEGQNVTLSCEQNLNHDAMYWYRQDPGQGLRLIYYSQIVNDFQKGDIAEGYSVSREKKESFPLTVTSAQKNPTAFYLCASSIQARSSYNEQFFGPGTRLTVL.

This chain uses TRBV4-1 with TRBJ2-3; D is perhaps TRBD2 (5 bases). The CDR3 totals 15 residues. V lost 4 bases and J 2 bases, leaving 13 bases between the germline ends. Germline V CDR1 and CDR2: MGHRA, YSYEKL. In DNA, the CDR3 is TGCGCCAGCAGCCCCTTTAGCGTGAACACAGATACGCAGTATTTT. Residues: CASSPFSVNTDTQYF.